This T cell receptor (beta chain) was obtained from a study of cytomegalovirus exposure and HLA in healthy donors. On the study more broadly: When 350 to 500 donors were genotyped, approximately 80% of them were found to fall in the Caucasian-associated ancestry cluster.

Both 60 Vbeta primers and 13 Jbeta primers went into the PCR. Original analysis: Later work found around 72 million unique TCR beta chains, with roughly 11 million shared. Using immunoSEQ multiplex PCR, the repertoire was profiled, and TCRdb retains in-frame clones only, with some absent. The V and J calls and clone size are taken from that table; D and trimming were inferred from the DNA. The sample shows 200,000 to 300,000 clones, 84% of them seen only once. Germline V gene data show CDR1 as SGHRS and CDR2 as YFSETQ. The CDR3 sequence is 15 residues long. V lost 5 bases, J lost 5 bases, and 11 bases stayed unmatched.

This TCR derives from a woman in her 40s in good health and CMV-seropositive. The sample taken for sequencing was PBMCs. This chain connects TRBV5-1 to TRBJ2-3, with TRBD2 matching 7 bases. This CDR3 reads CASRTSWEGGDTQYF. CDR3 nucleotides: TGCGCCAGCAGGACCTCCTGGGAGGGTGGAGATACGCAGTATTTT.